The rows below give T cell receptor beta chains drawn from one sample of a study of persistence of HIV-infected CD4 T cells. TCRdb keeps only in-frame clones here, not all; method: immunoSEQ multiplex PCR. The sample has some 20,000 clones, roughly 61% seen once. No antigen has been identified for these receptors. The sequencing used CD4+ T cells sorted from PBMCs after roughly 20-hour stimulation, collected from a patient who received antiretroviral therapy. The origin of the receptors is an adult woman with HIV who was CMV-seropositive. Both conserved end residues are trimmed from each CDR3.

J gene: TRBJ2-5; V gene: TRBV6-5; CDR3 protein: ASSYSDSGAGETQY
J gene: TRBJ2-5; V gene: TRBV18; CDR3 protein: ASSYQETQY
J gene: TRBJ2-2; V gene: TRBV7-3; CDR3 protein: ASTLTGGGTGELF
J gene: TRBJ2-1; V gene: TRBV5-1; CDR3 protein: ASSLTSGDHNEQF
J gene: TRBJ1-1; V gene: TRBV29-1; CDR3 protein: SVVSGVFEAF
J gene: TRBJ1-1; V gene: TRBV25-1; CDR3 protein: ASSEPGLNTEAF
J gene: TRBJ2-6; V gene: TRBV3-1/TRBV3-2; CDR3 protein: ASSRPPGIVSGANVLT
J gene: TRBJ2-5; V gene: TRBV5-1; CDR3 protein: ASSVSAGSGETQY
J gene: TRBJ1-4; V gene: TRBV7-9; CDR3 protein: ASSYGQENEKLF
J gene: TRBJ1-1; V gene: TRBV25-1; CDR3 protein: ASSEAGGGFTDTEAF
J gene: TRBJ1-2; V gene: TRBV19; CDR3 protein: ASRRTGGHGYT
J gene: TRBJ2-1; V gene: TRBV13; CDR3 protein: ASLTTGGFSSQSYNEQF
J gene: TRBJ2-3; V gene: TRBV27; CDR3 protein: ASSPRRGGTDTQY
J gene: TRBJ1-5; V gene: TRBV7-2; CDR3 protein: ASSFAGRVGQPQH
J gene: TRBJ1-6; V gene: TRBV3-1/TRBV3-2; CDR3 protein: ASSSHDRENSPLH
J gene: TRBJ2-7; V gene: TRBV3-1/TRBV3-2; CDR3 protein: ASSRGGNYEQY
J gene: TRBJ2-7; V gene: TRBV3-1/TRBV3-2; CDR3 protein: ASSQDGRGRPYEQY
J gene: TRBJ1-5; V gene: TRBV19; CDR3 protein: ASADSNQPQH
J gene: TRBJ1-1; V gene: TRBV19; CDR3 protein: ASKWGIMNTEAF
J gene: TRBJ1-1; V gene: TRBV29-1; CDR3 protein: SVEGGKGVATEAF
J gene: TRBJ2-2; V gene: TRBV7-2; CDR3 protein: ASSGTVPGELF
J gene: TRBJ1-4; V gene: TRBV7-8; CDR3 protein: ASSWGTGGDEKLF